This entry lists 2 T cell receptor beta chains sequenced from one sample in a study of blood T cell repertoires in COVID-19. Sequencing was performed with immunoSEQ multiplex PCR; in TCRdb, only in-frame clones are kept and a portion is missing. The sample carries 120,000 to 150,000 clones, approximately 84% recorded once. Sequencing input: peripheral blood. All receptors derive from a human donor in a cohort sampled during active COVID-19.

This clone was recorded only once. The CDR3 is CASSGTGTGELFF. The DNA of the CDR3 is TGTGCCAGCAGCGGGACAGGGACCGGGGAGCTGTTTTTT. This rearrangement joins TRBV2 to TRBJ2-2; TRBD1 agrees at 9 bases. Trimming removed 6 bases from V and 5 bases from J; junction bases left unmatched: 1. Germline V lookup: CDR1 SNHLY, CDR2 FYNNEI. This CDR3 contains 13 residues.

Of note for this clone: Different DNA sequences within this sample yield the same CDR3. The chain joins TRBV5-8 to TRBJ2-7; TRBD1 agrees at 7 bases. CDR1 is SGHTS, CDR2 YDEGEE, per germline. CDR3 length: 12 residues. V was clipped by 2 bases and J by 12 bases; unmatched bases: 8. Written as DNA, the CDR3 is TGTGCCAGCAGCTTCAGACAGGGTACACTGTACGTC. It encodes CASSFRQGTLYV.